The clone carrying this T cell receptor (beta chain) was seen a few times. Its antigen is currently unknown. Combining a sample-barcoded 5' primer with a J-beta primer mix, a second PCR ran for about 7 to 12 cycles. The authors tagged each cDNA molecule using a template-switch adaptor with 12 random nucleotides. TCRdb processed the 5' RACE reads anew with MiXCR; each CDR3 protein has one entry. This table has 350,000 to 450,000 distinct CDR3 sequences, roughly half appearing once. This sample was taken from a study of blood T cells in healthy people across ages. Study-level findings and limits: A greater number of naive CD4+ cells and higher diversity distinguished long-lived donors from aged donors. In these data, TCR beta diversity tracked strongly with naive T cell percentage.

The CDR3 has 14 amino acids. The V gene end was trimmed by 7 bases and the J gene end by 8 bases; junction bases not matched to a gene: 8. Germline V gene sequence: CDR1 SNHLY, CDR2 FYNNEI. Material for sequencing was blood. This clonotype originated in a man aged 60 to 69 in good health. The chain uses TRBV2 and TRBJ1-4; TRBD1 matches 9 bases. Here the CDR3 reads CASKLGQGSEKLFF. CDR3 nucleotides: TGTGCCAGCAAGCTAGGACAGGGGAGCGAAAAACTGTTTTTT.